A single sample gave rise to the 16 T cell receptor beta chains below, sequenced in a study of T cells in Graves' hyperthyroidism and ophthalmopathy. RNA transcripts gave rise to amplified TCR beta CDR3 regions. Researchers ran a first-round RT-PCR on the TCR CDR3 using the HTBI primer set. TCRdb redid the calling of the multiplex PCR reads with MiXCR, one entry per CDR3 protein. The sample has 550,000 to 600,000 distinct CDR3 sequences; approximately 15% are singletons. Sequenced sample: blood. These receptors came from a woman aged 18-29 years with Graves' hyperthyroidism.

This clonotype has at least ten counts. This chain uses TRBV12-3 or TRBV12-4 with TRBJ2-5, with a possible D match to TRBD2 (5 bases). The CDR3 contains 13 residues. V lost 2 bases, J lost 5 bases, and 9 bases lay in between. CDR3 DNA sequence: TGTGCCAGCAGTTTAATGGGGAGCGAGACCCAGTACTTC. Translating it yields CASSLMGSETQYF.

In this sample, this clonotype turned up many times. The chain recombines TRBV2 with TRBJ2-1, with TRBD1 identical over 8 bases. The CDR3 consists of 18 residues. V was clipped by 4 bases and J by 5 bases; unmatched bases: 16. The germline CDR1 and CDR2 sequences are SNHLY and FYNNEI. The CDR3 protein is CASSVPGQGGGWNNEQFF. The DNA for the CDR3 is TGTGCCAGCAGTGTCCCCGGACAGGGCGGAGGATGGAACAATGAGCAGTTCTTC. Combining the CDR3 with reference TRBV2 and TRBJ2-1 gives the whole variable domain EPEVTQTPSHQVTQMGQEVILRCVPISNHLYFYWYRQILGQKVEFLVSFYNNEISEKSEIFDDQFSVERPDGSNFTLKIRSTKLEDSAMYFCASSVPGQGGGWNNEQFFGPGTRLTVL.

This rearrangement joins TRBV6-5 to TRBJ2-7, with 10 bases fitting TRBD2. CDR1 is MNHEY, CDR2 SVGAGI, per germline. With V trimmed by 0 bases and J by 1 base, 12 bases remained unmatched. The CDR3 consists of 19 residues. This CDR3 is CASSYSGLAHGGLSYEQYF. As DNA, the CDR3 is TGTGCCAGCAGTTACTCGGGACTAGCGCACGGGGGTTTGTCCTACGAGCAGTACTTC.

This clonotype was observed many times. The chain combines TRBV11-2 with TRBJ2-5, with D tentatively TRBD1 (5 bases). The CDR3 has 16 amino acids. Trimming pared 5 bases from V and 5 bases from J, leaving 21 bases between. Germline loops: CDR1 SGHAT, CDR2 FQNNGV. CDR3 DNA sequence: TGTGCCAGCAGCCCTGCCGGGCAGGGCTTAGGGGAGACCCAGTACTTC. This translates into CASSPAGQGLGETQYF.

V is TRBV19 and J is TRBJ2-1, with TRBD2 matching 13 bases. The germline CDR1 and CDR2 sequences are LNHDA and SQIVND (reference sequence). J was trimmed by 2 bases and V by 3 bases; bases with no gene match: 4. The CDR3 consists of 17 residues. The CDR3 loop is CASSIDGLAGAYNEQFF. The CDR3 coding sequence is TGTGCCAGTAGTATCGACGGACTAGCGGGGGCCTACAATGAGCAGTTCTTC.

There are many counts of this clonotype. The gene calls are TRBV5-1 and TRBJ1-1; D possibly corresponds to TRBD1 (5 bases). CDR1 and CDR2 (germline): SGHRS, YFSETQ. Trimming took 0 bases from V and 0 from J, leaving 15 bases between them. This CDR3 has 17 amino acids. CDR3 sequence reads: CASSLAVGRALNTEAFF. CDR3 nucleotides: TGCGCCAGCAGCTTGGCCGTAGGCAGGGCCCTGAACACTGAAGCTTTCTTT.

The chain has TRBV12-3 or TRBV12-4 and TRBJ2-4; a possible D gene is TRBD1 (6 bases). This CDR3 is 13 amino acids long. Trimming took off 2 bases at V and 8 bases at J, with 10 bases between the two ends. The CDR3 nucleotides are TGTGCCAGCAGTTTAACCCCAGGGGACATTCAGTACTTC. Translated: CASSLTPGDIQYF.

Many counts were recorded for this clonotype. The chain joins TRBV7-3 to TRBJ2-1, with a weak D call TRBD2 (5 bases). The V gene's germline CDR1 is SGHTA and CDR2 FQGTGA. The CDR3 is 14 residues long. The V gene lost 9 bases and the J gene lost 7 bases, with 19 bases spanning the gap. The CDR3 is CASKQSPGENEQFF. The CDR3 DNA is TGTGCCAGTAAACAAAGTCCCGGGGAGAATGAGCAGTTCTTC.

This clonotype has just a few counts. This chain links TRBV6-2 or TRBV6-3 with TRBJ2-1; possibly TRBD1 or TRBD2 for D (5 bases each). The CDR3 runs 15 residues. Germline CDR1 is MNHEY and CDR2 is SVGEGT. Trimming pared 7 bases from V and 8 bases from J, leaving 21 bases between. CDR3 in amino acids: CASTRLRGTGDEQFF. The CDR3 nucleotides are TGTGCCAGCACCCGGTTAAGAGGGACCGGCGATGAGCAGTTCTTC.

This rearrangement joins TRBV19 to TRBJ2-2; 7 nucleotides align to TRBD1. This CDR3 is 16 amino acids long. V trimming: 4 bases; J trimming: 2 bases; junction bases outside the gene matches: 7. Germline V lookup: CDR1 LNHDA, CDR2 SQIVND (reference sequence). CDR3 DNA: TGTGCCAGTAGTACCTTGACAGGGCTCAACACCGGGGAGCTGTTTTTT. This codes for CASSTLTGLNTGELFF.

V and J are TRBV29-1 and TRBJ1-3, with D maybe TRBD1 (6 bases). Germline CDR1 is SQVTM and CDR2 is ANQGSEA. The V and J ends lost 4 bases and 2 bases respectively, with 9 bases between them. There are 13 residues in the CDR3. CDR3 nucleotide sequence: TGCAGCGTTGTGAGGGGGACTGGAAACACCATATATTTT. This translates into CSVVRGTGNTIYF.

The chain is built from TRBV12-3 or TRBV12-4 and TRBJ1-1, with 9 bases fitting TRBD1. The J segment lost 5 bases and the V segment lost 4 bases, leaving 8 bases of the junction unmatched. This CDR3 region has 15 residues. The CDR3 region has the DNA TGTGCCAGCAGTTCAACCGGGACAGGGAAAACTGAAGCTTTCTTT. It is translated as CASSSTGTGKTEAFF.

In its sample, this clonotype was seen a few times. The chain carries TRBV6-1 and TRBJ2-7; a possible D gene is TRBD1 (6 bases). Germline V gives CDR1 MNHNS, CDR2 SASEGT. CDR3 size: 14 residues. V lost 6 bases and J lost 3, with 15 bases in between. The CDR3 protein is CASSPSTGIYEQYF. The CDR3 coding sequence is TGTGCCAGCAGCCCGAGCACAGGGATCTACGAGCAGTACTTC.

In its sample, this clonotype was seen many times. The V gene is TRBV18, the J gene TRBJ2-3, with 12 positions matching TRBD2. V dropped 0 bases and J dropped 2; count of bases not matched to a gene: 3. This CDR3 has 17 amino acids. Germline V lookup: CDR1 KGHSH, CDR2 LQKENI. The CDR3 DNA follows: TGTGCCAGCTCACCACCGACTAGCGGGGGTTACACAGATACGCAGTATTTT. It specifies CASSPPTSGGYTDTQYF.

DNA of the CDR3: TGTGCCAGCAGCTTATCCGGGGCTGGTTTCGAGCAGTACTTC. It specifies CASSLSGAGFEQYF. The J gene is TRBJ2-7, the V gene TRBV7-2, with D perhaps TRBD1 or TRBD2 (5 bases each). This CDR3 is built from 14 residues. The germline gives CDR1 SGHTA, CDR2 FQGNSA. Trimming cost V 2 bases and J 6 bases, with 14 bases left between them.

There are a few counts of this clonotype. This chain links TRBV3-1 with TRBJ1-2; the match to TRBD1 covers 7 bases. This CDR3 has 14 residues. The V gene's germline CDR1 is LGHDT and CDR2 YNNKEL (reference sequence). The V gene end was trimmed by 6 bases and the J gene end by 2 bases; junction bases not matched to a gene: 6. As DNA, the CDR3 is TGTGCCAGCAGAGGGACAGATGGGAACTATGGCTACACCTTC. It yields the protein CASRGTDGNYGYTF. The complete variable domain, with remaining parts taken from reference TRBV3-1 and TRBJ1-2, reads DTAVSQTPKYLVTQMGNDKSIKCEQNLGHDTMYWYKQDSKKFLKIMFSYNNKELIINETVPNRFSPKSPDKAHLNLHINSLELGDSAVYFCASRGTDGNYGYTFGSGTRLTVV.